The clone carrying this TCR beta chain showed up many times. What it binds is not known. The data were taken from a study of T-cell memory formation after mild COVID-19. The CDR3 is made up of 14 amino acids. Germline V gene sequence: CDR1 DFQATT, CDR2 SNEGSKA (reference sequence). V dropped 6 bases and J dropped 5 bases, with 19 bases sitting between them. Study observations and caveats: Among clones peaking at day 37 in the second wave, SARS-CoV-2 specificity remained unconfirmed. Most CD4+ clones that shrank were in CM and EM, while CD8+ ones turned up in EMRA.

After 5'RACE with constant-segment primers, TCR alpha and TCR beta cDNA libraries carrying sample barcodes and UMIs were obtained. TCRdb reprocessed the 5' RACE reads with MiXCR, giving one entry per CDR3 protein. The sample carries fewer than 250,000 distinct CDR3 sequences, approximately 15% recorded once. Material: PBMCs or a T cell subset sorted from them (not recorded which). The TCR originated in an adult woman who had mild COVID-19 (a few samples of this study predate the infection). Cell type and time point are not known. This chain uses TRBV20-1 with TRBJ2-5; possible D gene TRBD2, 6 bases. The DNA of the CDR3 is TGCAGTGCAATAAAGGGAGGAGGCGGCGAGACCCAGTACTTC. It codes for CSAIKGGGGETQYF.